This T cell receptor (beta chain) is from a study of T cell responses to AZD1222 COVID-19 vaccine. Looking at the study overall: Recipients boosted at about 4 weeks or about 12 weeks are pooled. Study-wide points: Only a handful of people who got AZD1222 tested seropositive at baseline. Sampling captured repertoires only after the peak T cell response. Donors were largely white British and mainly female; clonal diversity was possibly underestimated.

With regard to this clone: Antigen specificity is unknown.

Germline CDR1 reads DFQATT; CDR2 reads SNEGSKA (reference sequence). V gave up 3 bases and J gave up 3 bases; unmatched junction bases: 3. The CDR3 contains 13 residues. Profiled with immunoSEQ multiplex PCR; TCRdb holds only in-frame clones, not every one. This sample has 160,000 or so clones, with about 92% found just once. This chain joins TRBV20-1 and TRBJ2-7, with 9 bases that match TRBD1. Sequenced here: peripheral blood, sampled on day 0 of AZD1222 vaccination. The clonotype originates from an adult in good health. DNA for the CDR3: TGCAGTGCTAGTGACAGGGGGGGCTACGAGCAGTACTTC. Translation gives CSASDRGGYEQYF.